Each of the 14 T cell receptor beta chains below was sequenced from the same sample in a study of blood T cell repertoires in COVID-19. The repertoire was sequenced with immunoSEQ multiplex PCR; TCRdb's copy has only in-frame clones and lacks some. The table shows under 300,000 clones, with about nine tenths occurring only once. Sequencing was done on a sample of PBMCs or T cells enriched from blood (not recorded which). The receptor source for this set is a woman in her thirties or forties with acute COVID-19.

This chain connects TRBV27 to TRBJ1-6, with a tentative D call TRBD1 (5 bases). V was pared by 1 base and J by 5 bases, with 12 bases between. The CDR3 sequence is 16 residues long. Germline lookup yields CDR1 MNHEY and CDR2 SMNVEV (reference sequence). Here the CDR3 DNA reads TGTGCCAGCAGTTTATGGCCAGGGCGAAATAATTCACCCCTCCACTTT. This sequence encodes CASSLWPGRNNSPLHF.

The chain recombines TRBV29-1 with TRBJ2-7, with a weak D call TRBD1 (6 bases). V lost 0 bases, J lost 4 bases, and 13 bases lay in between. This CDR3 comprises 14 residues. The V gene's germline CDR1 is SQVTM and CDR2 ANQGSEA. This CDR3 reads CSVEDRARGYEQYF. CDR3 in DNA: TGCAGCGTTGAAGATCGAGCCAGGGGTTACGAGCAGTACTTC.

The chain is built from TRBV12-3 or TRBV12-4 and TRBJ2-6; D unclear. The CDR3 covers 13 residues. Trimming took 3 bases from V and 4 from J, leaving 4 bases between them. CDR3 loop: CASSLTGANVLTF. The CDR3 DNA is TGTGCCAGCAGTTTGACAGGGGCCAACGTCCTGACTTTC.

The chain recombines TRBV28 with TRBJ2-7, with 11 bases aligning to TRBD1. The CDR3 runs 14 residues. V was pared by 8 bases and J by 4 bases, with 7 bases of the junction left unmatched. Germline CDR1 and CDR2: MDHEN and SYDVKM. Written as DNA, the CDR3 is TGTGCCAGCCTACGGACAGGGGGCTTGTACGAGCAGTACTTC. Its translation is CASLRTGGLYEQYF.

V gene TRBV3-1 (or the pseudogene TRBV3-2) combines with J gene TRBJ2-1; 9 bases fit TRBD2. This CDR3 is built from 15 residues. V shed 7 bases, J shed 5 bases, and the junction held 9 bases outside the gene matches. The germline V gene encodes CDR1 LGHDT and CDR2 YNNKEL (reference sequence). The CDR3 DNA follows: TGTGCCAGCACCGCGGGGGGGCGGCCTAACAATGAGCAGTTCTTC. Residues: CASTAGGRPNNEQFF.

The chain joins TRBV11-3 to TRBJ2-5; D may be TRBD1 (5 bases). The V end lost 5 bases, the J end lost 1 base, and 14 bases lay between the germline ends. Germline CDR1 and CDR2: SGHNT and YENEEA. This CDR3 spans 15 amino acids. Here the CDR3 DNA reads TGTGCCAGCAGCCGAAACCTGCAGGGCCAAGAGACCCAGTACTTC. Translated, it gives CASSRNLQGQETQYF.

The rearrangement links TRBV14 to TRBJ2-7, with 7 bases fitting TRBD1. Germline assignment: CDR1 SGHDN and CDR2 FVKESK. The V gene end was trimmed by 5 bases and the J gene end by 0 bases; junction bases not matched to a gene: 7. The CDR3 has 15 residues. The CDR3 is CASSLRQGSSYEQYF. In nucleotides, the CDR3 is TGTGCCAGCAGCTTGAGACAGGGAAGCTCCTACGAGCAGTACTTC.

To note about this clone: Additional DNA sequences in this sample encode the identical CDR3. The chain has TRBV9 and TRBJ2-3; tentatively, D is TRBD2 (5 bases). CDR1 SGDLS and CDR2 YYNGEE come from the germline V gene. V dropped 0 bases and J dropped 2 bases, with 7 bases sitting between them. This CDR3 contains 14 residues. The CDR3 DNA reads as TGTGCCAGCAGCGTAGAGGGAGTCACAGATACGCAGTATTTT. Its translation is CASSVEGVTDTQYF.

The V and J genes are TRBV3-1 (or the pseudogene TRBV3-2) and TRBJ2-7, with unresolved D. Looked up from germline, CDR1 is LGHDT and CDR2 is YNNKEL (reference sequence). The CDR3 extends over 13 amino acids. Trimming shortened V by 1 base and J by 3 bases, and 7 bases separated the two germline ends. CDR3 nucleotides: TGTGCCAGCAGCCAAGCGTCTGTCTACGAGCAGTACTTC. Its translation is CASSQASVYEQYF.

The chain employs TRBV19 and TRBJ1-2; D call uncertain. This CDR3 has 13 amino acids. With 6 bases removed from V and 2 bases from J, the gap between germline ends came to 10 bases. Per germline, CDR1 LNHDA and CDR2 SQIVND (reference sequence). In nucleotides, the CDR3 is TGTGCCAGTAGGCCAGCGGGGAACTATGGCTACACCTTC. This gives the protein CASRPAGNYGYTF.

As DNA, the CDR3 is TGTGCCAGCAGTTACTCGTTCAGGTTGTCCTACGAGCAGTACTTC. Its protein is CASSYSFRLSYEQYF. V and J are TRBV6-2 or TRBV6-3 and TRBJ2-7, with D hard to call. The CDR3 totals 15 residues. V lost 0 bases and J lost 1, with 10 bases in between. Germline-derived CDR1 and CDR2 are MNHEY and SVGEGT.

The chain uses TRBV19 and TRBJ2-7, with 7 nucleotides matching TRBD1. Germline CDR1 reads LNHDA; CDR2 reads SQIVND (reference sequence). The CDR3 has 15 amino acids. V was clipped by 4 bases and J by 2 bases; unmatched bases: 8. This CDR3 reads CASSNPGQVPYEQYF. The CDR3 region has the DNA TGTGCCAGTAGTAACCCCGGACAGGTGCCCTACGAGCAGTACTTC.

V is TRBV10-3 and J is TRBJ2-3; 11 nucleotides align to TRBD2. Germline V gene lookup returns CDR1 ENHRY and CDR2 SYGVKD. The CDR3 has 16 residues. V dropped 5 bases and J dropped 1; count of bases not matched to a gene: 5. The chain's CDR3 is CAISLTGLAGTDTQYF. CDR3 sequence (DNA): TGTGCCATCAGTCTAACGGGACTAGCGGGCACAGATACGCAGTATTTT.

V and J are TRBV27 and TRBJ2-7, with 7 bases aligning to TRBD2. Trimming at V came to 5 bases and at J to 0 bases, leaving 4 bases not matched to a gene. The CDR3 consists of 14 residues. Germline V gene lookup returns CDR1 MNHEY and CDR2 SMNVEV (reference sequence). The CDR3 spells CASSLQRDSYEQYF. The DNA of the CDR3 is TGTGCCAGCAGTCTGCAGCGGGACTCCTACGAGCAGTACTTC.